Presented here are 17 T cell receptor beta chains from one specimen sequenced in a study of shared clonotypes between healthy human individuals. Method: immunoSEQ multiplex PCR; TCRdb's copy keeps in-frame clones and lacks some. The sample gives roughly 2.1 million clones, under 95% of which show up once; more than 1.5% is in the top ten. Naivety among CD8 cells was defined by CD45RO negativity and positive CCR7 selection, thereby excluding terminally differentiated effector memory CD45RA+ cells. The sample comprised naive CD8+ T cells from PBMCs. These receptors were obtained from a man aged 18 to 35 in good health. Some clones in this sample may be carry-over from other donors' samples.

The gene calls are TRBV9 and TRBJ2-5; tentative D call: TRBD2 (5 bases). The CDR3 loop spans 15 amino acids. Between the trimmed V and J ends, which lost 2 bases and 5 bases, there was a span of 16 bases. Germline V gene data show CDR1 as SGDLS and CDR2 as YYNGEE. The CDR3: CASSVGVAQQETQYF. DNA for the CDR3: TGTGCCAGCAGCGTCGGGGTAGCCCAACAGGAGACCCAGTACTTC. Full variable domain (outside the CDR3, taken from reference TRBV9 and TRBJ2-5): DSGVTQTPKHLITATGQRVTLRCSPRSGDLSVYWYQQSLDQGLQFLIQYYNGEERAKGNILERFSAQQFPDLHSELNLSSLELGDSALYFCASSVGVAQQETQYFGPGTRLLVL.

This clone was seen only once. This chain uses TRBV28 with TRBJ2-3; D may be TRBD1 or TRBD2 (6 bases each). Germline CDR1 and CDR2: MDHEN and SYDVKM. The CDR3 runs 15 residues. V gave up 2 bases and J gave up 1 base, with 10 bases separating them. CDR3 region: CASSLKGGGTDTQYF. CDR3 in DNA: TGTGCCAGCAGTTTAAAGGGGGGTGGCACAGATACGCAGTATTTT.

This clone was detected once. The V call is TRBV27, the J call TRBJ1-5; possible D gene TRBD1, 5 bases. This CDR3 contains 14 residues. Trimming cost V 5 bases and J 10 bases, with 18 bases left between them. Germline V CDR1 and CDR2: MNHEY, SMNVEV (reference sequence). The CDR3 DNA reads TGTGCCAGCAGTGAGATGGATAGGGGCGGCCCCCAGCATTTT. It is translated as CASSEMDRGGPQHF.

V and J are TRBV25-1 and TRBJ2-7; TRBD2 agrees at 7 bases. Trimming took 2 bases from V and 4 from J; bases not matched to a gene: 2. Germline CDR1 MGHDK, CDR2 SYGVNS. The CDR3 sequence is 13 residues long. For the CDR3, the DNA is TGTGCCAGCAGTGAAGGGGGGGTTTACGAGCAGTACTTC. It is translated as CASSEGGVYEQYF.

This CDR3 is CASSVDRVSNEQYF. In nucleotides, the CDR3 is TGTGCCAGCAGCGTAGACAGGGTTTCCAACGAGCAGTACTTC. The rearrangement links TRBV9 to TRBJ2-7; possible D gene TRBD1, 6 bases. The V gene's germline CDR1 is SGDLS and CDR2 YYNGEE. CDR3 length equals 14 residues. Trimming shortened V by 0 bases and J by 5 bases, and 12 bases separated the two germline ends.

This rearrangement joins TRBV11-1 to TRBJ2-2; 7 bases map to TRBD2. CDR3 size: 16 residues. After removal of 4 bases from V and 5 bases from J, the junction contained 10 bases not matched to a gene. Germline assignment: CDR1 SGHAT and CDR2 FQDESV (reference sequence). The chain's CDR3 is CASSYDPREGTGELFF. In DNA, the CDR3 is TGTGCCAGCAGCTACGACCCAAGGGAGGGTACCGGGGAGCTGTTTTTT.

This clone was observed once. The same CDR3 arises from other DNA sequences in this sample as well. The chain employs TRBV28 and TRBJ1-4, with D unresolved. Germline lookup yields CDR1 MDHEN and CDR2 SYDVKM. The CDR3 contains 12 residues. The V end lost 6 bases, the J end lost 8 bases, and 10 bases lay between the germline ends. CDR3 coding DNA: TGTGCCAGCAGCCCCCGGGGAGAAAAACTGTTTTTT. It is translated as CASSPRGEKLFF.

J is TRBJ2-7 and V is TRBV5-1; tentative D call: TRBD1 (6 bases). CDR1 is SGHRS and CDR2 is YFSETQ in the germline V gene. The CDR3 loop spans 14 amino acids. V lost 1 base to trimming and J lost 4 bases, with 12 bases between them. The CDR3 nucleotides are TGCGCCAGCAGCTTGACAGGGCCACCTTACGAGCAGTACTTC. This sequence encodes CASSLTGPPYEQYF.

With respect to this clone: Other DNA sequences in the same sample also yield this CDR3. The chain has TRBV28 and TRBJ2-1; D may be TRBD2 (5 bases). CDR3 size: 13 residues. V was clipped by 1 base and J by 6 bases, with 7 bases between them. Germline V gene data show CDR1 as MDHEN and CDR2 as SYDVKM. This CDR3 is CASSLSGSNEQFF. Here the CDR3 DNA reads TGTGCCAGCAGTTTATCGGGGAGCAATGAGCAGTTCTTC.

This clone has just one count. The CDR3 sequence: CASSQGTDTEAFF. The CDR3 nucleotides are TGTGCCAGCAGCCAAGGGACAGACACTGAAGCTTTCTTT. The chain recombines TRBV4-2 with TRBJ1-1; D may be TRBD1 (6 bases). The germline gives CDR1 LGHNA, CDR2 YNFKEQ. CDR3 length: 13 residues. Trimming took 1 base from V and 3 from J, leaving 6 bases between them.

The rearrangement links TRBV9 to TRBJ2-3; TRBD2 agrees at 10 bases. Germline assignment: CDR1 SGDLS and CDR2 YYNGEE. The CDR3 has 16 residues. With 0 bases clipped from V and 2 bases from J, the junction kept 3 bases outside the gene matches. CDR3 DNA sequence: TGTGCCAGCAGCGTAGGAGCGGGAGGGATCACAGATACGCAGTATTTT. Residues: CASSVGAGGITDTQYF.

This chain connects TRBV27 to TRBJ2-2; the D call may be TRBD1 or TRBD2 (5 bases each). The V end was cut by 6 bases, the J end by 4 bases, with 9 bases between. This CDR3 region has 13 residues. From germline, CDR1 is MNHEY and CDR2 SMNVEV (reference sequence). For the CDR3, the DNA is TGTGCCAGCAGCTCAGGGACCACCGGGGAGCTGTTTTTT. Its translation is CASSSGTTGELFF.

The CDR3 sequence is CASSTRTTDTQYF. DNA of the CDR3: TGTGCCAGTAGTACGAGGACGACCGATACGCAGTATTTT. V gene TRBV19 combines with J gene TRBJ2-3; D is unclear. The CDR3 contains 13 residues. Germline V gene data show CDR1 as LNHDA and CDR2 as SQIVND (reference sequence). The V end was cut by 4 bases, the J end by 6 bases, with 11 bases between.

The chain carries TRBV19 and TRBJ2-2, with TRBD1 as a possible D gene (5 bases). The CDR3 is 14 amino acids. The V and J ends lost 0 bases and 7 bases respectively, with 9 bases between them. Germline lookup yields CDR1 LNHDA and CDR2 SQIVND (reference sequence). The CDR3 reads CASSIDREDGELFF. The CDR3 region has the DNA TGTGCCAGTAGTATAGACAGGGAAGACGGGGAGCTGTTTTTT.

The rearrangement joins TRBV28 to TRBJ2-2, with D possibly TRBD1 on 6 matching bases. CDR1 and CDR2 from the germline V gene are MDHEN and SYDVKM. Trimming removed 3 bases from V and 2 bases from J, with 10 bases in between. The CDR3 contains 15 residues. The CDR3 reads CASSFEGHNTGELFF. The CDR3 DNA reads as TGTGCCAGCAGTTTTGAGGGACACAACACCGGGGAGCTGTTTTTT.

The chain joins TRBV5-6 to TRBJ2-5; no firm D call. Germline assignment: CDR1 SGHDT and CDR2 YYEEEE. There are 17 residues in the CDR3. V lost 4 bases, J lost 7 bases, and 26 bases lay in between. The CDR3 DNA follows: TGTGCCAGCAGCCACCATCGGGCAGCAACCTTCTTCGGGACCCAGTACTTC. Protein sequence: CASSHHRAATFFGTQYF.

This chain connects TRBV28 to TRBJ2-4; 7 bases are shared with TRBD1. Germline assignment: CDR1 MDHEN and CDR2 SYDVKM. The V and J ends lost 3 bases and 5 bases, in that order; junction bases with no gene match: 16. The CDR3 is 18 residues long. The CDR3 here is CASSFPLQRQGVENIQYF. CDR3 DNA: TGTGCCAGCAGTTTTCCGCTCCAACGACAGGGAGTGGAAAACATTCAGTACTTC.